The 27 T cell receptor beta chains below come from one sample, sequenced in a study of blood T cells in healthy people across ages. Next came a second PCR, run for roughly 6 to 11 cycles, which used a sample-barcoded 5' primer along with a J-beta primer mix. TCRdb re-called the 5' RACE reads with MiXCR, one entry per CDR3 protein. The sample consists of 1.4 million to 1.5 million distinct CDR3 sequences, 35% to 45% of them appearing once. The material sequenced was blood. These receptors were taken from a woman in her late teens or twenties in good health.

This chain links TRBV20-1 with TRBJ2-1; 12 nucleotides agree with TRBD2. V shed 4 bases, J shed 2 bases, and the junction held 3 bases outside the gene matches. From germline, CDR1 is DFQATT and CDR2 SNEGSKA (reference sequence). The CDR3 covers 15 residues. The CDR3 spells CSATGLAGTYNEQFF. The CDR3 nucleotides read TGCAGTGCTACCGGACTAGCGGGAACCTACAATGAGCAGTTCTTC.

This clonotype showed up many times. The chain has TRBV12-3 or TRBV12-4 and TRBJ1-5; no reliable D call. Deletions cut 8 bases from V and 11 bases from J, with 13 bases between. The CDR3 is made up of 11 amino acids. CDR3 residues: CASADRGAQHF. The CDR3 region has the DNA TGTGCCAGCGCGGACCGTGGGGCCCAGCATTTT.

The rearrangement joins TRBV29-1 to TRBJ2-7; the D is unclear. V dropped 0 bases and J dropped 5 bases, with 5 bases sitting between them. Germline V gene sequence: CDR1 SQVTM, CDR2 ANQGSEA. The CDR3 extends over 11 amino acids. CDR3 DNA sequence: TGCAGCGTTGAAGATCCGAACGAGCAGTACTTC. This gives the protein CSVEDPNEQYF.

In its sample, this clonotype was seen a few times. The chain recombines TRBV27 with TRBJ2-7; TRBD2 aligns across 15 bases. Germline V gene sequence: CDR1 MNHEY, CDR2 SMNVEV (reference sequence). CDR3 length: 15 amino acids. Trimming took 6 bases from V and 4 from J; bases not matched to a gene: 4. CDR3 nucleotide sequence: TGTGCCAGCAGGGGACTAGCGGGGGGAGTGTACGAGCAGTACTTC. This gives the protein CASRGLAGGVYEQYF.

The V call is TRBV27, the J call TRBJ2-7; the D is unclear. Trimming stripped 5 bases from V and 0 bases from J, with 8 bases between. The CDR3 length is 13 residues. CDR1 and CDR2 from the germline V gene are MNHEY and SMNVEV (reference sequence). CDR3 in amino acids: CASSMTVSYEQYF. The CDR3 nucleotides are TGTGCCAGCAGTATGACTGTCTCCTACGAGCAGTACTTC.

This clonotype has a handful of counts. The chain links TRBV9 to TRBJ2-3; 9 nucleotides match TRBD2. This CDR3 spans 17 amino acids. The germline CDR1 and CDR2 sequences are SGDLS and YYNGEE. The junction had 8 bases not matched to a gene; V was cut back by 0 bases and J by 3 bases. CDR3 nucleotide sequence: TGTGCCAGCAGCGTAGGCGGGGGACTAGCTGGGACAGATACGCAGTATTTT. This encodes CASSVGGGLAGTDTQYF.

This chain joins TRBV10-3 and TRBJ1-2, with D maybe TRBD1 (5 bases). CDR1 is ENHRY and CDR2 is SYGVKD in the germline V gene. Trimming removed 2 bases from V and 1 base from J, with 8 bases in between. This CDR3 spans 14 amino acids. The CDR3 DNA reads TGTGCCATCAGTGAGACAGGTGGTAACTATGGCTACACCTTC. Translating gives CAISETGGNYGYTF.

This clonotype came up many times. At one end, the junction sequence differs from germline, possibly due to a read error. CDR3 DNA sequence: TGTGCCAGCAGTGTAGCGGGGTCCACAGATACGCAGTATTTT. Amino acid sequence: CASSVAGSTDTQYF. The chain has TRBV9 and TRBJ2-3, with 8 bases that match TRBD2. This CDR3 has 14 amino acids. Germline CDR1 and CDR2: SGDLS and YYNGEE. Drawing the rest from reference TRBV9 and TRBJ2-3, the complete variable domain is DSGVTQTPKHLITATGQRVTLRCSPRSGDLSVYWYQQSLDQGLQFLIQYYNGEERAKGNILERFSAQQFPDLHSELNLSSLELGDSALYFCASSVAGSTDTQYFGPGTRLTVL.

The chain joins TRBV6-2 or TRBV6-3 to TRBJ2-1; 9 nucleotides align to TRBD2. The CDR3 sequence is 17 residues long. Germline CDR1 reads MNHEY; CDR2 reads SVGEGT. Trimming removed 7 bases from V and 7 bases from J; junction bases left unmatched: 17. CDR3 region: CASTKIRTGTSRNEQFF. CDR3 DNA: TGTGCCAGCACTAAAATTCGCACCGGGACTAGCAGGAATGAGCAGTTCTTC.

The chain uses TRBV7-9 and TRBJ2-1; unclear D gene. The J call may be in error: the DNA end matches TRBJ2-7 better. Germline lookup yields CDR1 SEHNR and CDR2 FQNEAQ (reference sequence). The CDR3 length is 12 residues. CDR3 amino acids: CASRSGYNEQYF. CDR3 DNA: TGTGCCAGCAGGTCGGGCTACAATGAGCAGTACTTC.

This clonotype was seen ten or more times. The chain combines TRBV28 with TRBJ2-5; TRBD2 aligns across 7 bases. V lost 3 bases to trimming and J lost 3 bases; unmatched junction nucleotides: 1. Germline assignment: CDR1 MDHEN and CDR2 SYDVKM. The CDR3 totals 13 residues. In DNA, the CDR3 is TGTGCCAGCAGTTTTGGGGGGGAAGAGACCCAGTACTTC. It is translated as CASSFGGEETQYF. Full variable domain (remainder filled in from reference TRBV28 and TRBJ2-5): DVKVTQSSRYLVKRTGEKVFLECVQDMDHENMFWYRQDPGLGLRLIYFSYDVKMKEKGDIPEGYSVSREKKERFSLILESASTNQTSMYLCASSFGGEETQYFGPGTRLLVL.

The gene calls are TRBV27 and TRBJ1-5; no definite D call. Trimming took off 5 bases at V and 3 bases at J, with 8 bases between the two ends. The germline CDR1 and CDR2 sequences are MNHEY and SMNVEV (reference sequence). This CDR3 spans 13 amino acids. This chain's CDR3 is CASSQTFNQPQHF. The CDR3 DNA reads TGTGCCAGCAGTCAGACTTTCAATCAGCCCCAGCATTTT.

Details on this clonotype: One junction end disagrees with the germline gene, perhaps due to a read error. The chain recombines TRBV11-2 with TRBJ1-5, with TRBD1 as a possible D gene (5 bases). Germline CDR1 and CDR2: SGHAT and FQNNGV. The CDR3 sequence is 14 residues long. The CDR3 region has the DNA TGTGCCAGCAGCCCTCTACGGGGCAATCGGCCCCAGCATTTT. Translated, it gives CASSPLRGNRPQHF.

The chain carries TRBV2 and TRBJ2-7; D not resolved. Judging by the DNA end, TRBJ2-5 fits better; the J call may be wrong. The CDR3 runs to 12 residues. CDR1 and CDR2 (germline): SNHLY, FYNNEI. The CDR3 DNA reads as TGTGCCAGCAGCTACTCACTGCAGACCCAGTACTTC. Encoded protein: CASSYSLQTQYF.

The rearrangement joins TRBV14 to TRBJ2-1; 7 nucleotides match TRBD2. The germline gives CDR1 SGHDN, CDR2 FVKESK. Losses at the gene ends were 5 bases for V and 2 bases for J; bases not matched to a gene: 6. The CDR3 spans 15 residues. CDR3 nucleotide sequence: TGTGCCAGCAGCTCACGGACTAGAACCTACAATGAGCAGTTCTTC. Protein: CASSSRTRTYNEQFF.

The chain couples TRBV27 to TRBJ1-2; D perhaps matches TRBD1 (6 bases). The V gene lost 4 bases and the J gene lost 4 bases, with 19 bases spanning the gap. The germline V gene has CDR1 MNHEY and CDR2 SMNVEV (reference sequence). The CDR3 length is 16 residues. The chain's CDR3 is CASSSSPDSDAYGYTF. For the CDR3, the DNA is TGTGCCAGCAGTTCATCGCCGGACAGCGACGCCTATGGCTACACCTTC.

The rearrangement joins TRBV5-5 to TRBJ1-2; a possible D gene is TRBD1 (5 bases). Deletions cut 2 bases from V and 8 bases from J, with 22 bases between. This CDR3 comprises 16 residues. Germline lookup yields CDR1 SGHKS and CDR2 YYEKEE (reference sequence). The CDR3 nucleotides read TGTGCCAGCAGCTTTTCCCTCTTCCTAGACAGAGACGGCTACACCTTC. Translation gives CASSFSLFLDRDGYTF.

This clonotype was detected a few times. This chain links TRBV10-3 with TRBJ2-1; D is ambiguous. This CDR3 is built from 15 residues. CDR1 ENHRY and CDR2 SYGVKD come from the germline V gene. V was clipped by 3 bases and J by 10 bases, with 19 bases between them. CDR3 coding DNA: TGTGCCATCAGTGAAGCCCAGGAAAGGGTAGGCGAGCAGTTCTTC. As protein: CAISEAQERVGEQFF.

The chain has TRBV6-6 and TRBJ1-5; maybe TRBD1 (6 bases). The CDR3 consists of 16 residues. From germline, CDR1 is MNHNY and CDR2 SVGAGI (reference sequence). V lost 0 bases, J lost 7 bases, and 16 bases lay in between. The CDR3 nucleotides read TGTGCCAGCAGTTACTCAATGCCGCAGGGGCTCCAGCCCCAGCATTTT. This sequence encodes CASSYSMPQGLQPQHF.

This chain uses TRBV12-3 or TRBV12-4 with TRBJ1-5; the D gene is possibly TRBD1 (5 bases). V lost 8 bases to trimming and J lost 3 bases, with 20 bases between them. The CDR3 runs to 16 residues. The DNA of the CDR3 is TGTGCCAGCCAAACAGGTTCTAAGTGGGACAATCAGCCCCAGCATTTT. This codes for CASQTGSKWDNQPQHF.

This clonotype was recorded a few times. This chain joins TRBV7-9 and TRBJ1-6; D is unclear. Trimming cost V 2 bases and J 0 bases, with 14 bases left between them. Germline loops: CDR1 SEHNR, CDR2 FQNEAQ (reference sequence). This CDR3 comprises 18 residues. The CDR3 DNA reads TGTGCCAGCAGCTTAAATTCGGGCCGATACTCCTATAATTCACCCCTCCACTTT. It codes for CASSLNSGRYSYNSPLHF. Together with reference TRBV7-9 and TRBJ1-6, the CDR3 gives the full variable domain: DTGVSQNPRHKITKRGQNVTFRCDPISEHNRLYWYRQTLGQGPEFLTYFQNEAQLEKSRLLSDRFSAERPKGSFSTLEIQRTEQGDSAMYLCASSLNSGRYSYNSPLHFGNGTRLTVT.

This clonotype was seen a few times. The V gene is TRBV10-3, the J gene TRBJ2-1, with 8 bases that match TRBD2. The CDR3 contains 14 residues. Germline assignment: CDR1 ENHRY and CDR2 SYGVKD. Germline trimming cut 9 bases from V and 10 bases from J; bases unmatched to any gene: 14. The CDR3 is CAMGPAGGLGEQFF. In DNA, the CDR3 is TGTGCCATGGGCCCCGCGGGGGGCCTCGGGGAGCAGTTCTTC.

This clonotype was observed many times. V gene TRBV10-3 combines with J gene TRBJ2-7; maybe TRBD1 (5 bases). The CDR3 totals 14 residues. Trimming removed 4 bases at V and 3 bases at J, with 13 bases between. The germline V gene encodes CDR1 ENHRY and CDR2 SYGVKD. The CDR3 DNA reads TGTGCCATCAGTGTGGGCAGGGAATACTACGAGCAGTACTTC. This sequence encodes CAISVGREYYEQYF.

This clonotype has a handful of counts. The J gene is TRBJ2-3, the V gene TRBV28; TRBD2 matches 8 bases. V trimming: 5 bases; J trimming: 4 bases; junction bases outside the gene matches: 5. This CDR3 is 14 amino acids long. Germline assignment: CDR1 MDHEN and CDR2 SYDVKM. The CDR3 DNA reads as TGTGCCAGCAGTCCAGGGACTAGATCAGATACGCAGTATTTT. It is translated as CASSPGTRSDTQYF. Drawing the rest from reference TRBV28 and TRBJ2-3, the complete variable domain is DVKVTQSSRYLVKRTGEKVFLECVQDMDHENMFWYRQDPGLGLRLIYFSYDVKMKEKGDIPEGYSVSREKKERFSLILESASTNQTSMYLCASSPGTRSDTQYFGPGTRLTVL.

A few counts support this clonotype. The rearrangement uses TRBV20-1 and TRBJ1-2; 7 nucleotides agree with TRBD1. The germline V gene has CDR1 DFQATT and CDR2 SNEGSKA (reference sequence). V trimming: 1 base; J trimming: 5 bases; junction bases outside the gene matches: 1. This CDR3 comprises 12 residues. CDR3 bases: TGCAGTGCTAGAGTACAGGGGTATGGCTACACCTTC. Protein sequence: CSARVQGYGYTF.

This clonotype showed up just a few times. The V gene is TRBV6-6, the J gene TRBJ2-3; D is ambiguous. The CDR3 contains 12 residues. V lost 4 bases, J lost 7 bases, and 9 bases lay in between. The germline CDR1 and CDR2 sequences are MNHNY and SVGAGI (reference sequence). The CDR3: CASSSSLYTQYF. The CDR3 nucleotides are TGTGCCAGCAGTTCCTCTCTGTATACGCAGTATTTT.

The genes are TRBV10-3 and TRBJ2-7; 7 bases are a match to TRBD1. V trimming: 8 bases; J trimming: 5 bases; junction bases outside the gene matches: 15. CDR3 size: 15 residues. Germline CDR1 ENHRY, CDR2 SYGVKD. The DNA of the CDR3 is TGTGCCATCTCCCCTGGGACAGCAGGAGCTCACGAGCAGTACTTC. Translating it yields CAISPGTAGAHEQYF.